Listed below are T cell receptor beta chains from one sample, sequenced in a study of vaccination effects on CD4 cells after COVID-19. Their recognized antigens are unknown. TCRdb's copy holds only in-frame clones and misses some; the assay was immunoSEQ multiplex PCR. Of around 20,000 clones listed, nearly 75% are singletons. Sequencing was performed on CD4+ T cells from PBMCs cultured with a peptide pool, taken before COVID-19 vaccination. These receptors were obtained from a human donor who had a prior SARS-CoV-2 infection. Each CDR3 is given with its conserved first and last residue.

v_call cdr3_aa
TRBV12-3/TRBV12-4 CASSPDPTVAYF
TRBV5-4 CASSGGARGLNTGELFF
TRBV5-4 CASSATLGIDTQYF
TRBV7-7 CASSLGPLGNEQFF
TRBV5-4 CASSLGVVTSYEQYF
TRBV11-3 CASSLDPGELFF
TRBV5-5 CASSLWENQPQHF
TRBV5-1 CASSLVVGSINEQFF
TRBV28 CASSSLAVSSYNEQFF
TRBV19 CASSTPTAYYGYTF
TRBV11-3 CASSSQGLEQYF
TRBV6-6 CASRGQSWGKTPLHF
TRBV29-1 CSVEPWGGYGYTF
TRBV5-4 CASSLGARGGIAYEQYF
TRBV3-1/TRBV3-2 CASSQDRDKTLWDEKLFF
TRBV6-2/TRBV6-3 CASSHMGYGYTF
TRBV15 CATSRDSPFTGELFF
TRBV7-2 CASSPSGTSSYNEQFF
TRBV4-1 CASSQPGRRNTEAFF
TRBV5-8 CASSPGWLELTTQYF
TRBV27 CASSPRLAGDKETQYF
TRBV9 CASSVEGPTGEQYF
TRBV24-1 CATSAALGSGIQYF
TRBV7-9 CASSLVTAGNTIYF
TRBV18 CASSPPGRVDYGYTF
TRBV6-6 CASRRGQGDLYGYTF
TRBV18 CASSPPGGSNSPLHF
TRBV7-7 CASSSTTGEAGELFF
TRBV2 CASSDQGGTGFRSQHF
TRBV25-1 CGDRENTEAFF
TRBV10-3 CAISGSSGGAQETQYF
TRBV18 CASSPSSGQDNSPLHF
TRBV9 CASSVAGTVQETQYF
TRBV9 CASSVGFARGTGELFF
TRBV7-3 CASSPGAGSTDTQYF
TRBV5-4 CASSRDGYGYTF
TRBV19 CASSIEDNSPLHF
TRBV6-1 CASSEAWGKEAFF
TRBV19 CASSIRSPGQGYYEQYF
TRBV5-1 CASSSFGATGELFF
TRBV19 CASTWTGPYGYTF
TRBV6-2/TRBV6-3 CASSYGTSGYEQYF
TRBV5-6 CASSLTDGSSYNSPLHF
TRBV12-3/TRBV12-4 CASSFVMDTEAFF
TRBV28 CASRLQGYGYTF
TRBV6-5 CASSYSTGSWISGYTF
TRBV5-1 CASSLTGPAGAPYEQYF
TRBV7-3 CASSLSGPETQYF
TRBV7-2 CASSYEAGEGPETQYF
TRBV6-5 CASSNRGHTDTQYF
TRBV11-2 CASSLEASGFYNEQFF
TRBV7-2 CASSSTPPGGFWFF
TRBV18 CASSPRAGGEQYF
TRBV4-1 CASSQPGQYYGYTF
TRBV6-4 CASTSSRGQNFNEKLFF
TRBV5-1 CASSQLQGVYSEAFF
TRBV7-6 CASSLLGGGQQETQYF
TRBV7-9 CASSAHPVSTDTQYF
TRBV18 CASSPGGFSYEQYF